The 20 T cell receptor beta chains below come from one sample, sequenced in a study of T cell responses to AZD1222 COVID-19 vaccine. Using immunoSEQ multiplex PCR, the repertoire was profiled, and TCRdb retains in-frame clones only, with some absent. The table has 150,000 or so clones, 80% to 95% seen once. The material sequenced was peripheral blood, taken 28 days after the second AZD1222 dose. Source of these receptors: an adult who received the AZD1222 COVID-19 vaccine.

The gene calls are TRBV27 and TRBJ1-1; D ambiguous. CDR1 and CDR2 from the germline V gene are MNHEY and SMNVEV (reference sequence). The CDR3 is 14 amino acids. Trimming removed 4 bases from V and 1 base from J, with 10 bases in between. The CDR3 sequence: CASSWNLGNTEAFF. DNA for the CDR3: TGTGCCAGCAGTTGGAACCTAGGGAACACTGAAGCTTTCTTT.

The rearrangement uses TRBV28 and TRBJ2-7; possible D gene TRBD2, 6 bases. The CDR3 has 13 amino acids. The germline CDR1 and CDR2 sequences are MDHEN and SYDVKM. The V gene lost 10 bases and the J gene lost 4 bases, with 17 bases spanning the gap. CDR3 DNA: TGTGCCACGCGCAAAAGTGGGAGGTACGAGCAGTACTTC. This translates into CATRKSGRYEQYF.

The J gene is TRBJ1-1, the V gene TRBV6-5; TRBD1 might be the D (5 bases). V dropped 8 bases and J dropped 6 bases, with 19 bases sitting between them. Germline values: CDR1 MNHEY, CDR2 SVGAGI. The CDR3 consists of 14 residues. CDR3 in amino acids: CASQDRGTGSEAFF. DNA for the CDR3: TGTGCCAGCCAAGATAGGGGCACAGGCTCTGAAGCTTTCTTT.

The rearrangement uses TRBV28 and TRBJ1-2, with no clear D. Germline V gives CDR1 MDHEN, CDR2 SYDVKM. CDR3 length: 14 amino acids. Trimming stripped 3 bases from V and 4 bases from J, with 12 bases between. The CDR3 loop is CASSFPKGPYGYTF. The CDR3, as DNA: TGTGCCAGCAGTTTCCCCAAAGGGCCCTATGGCTACACCTTC.

The chain joins TRBV7-2 to TRBJ2-2; D perhaps matches TRBD2 (6 bases). This CDR3 region has 17 residues. The V and J ends lost 3 bases and 4 bases respectively, with 18 bases between them. The germline V gene encodes CDR1 SGHTA and CDR2 FQGNSA. CDR3 protein: CASSLIGQRVGTGELFF. DNA of the CDR3: TGTGCCAGCAGCTTGATAGGCCAGCGGGTCGGCACCGGGGAGCTGTTTTTT.

The chain uses TRBV6-2 or TRBV6-3 and TRBJ2-7; D call uncertain. The CDR3 totals 12 residues. V lost 5 bases and J lost 6, with 11 bases in between. Germline CDR1 MNHEY, CDR2 SVGEGT. The CDR3 spells CASSPSALEQYF. The CDR3 DNA sequence: TGTGCCAGCAGTCCCTCTGCGCTCGAGCAGTACTTC.

This chain links TRBV5-1 with TRBJ2-5; 14 bases are a match to TRBD2. Trimming cost V 0 bases and J 4 bases; bases outside gene matches: 8. Germline CDR1 is SGHRS and CDR2 is YFSETQ. The CDR3 contains 18 residues. The DNA for the CDR3 is TGCGCCAGCAGCTTGGATCCCCCTGGGACTAGCGGGAGAGAGACCCAGTACTTC. As protein: CASSLDPPGTSGRETQYF.

The chain employs TRBV11-1 and TRBJ2-7; 9 bases fit TRBD2. The CDR3 consists of 15 residues. CDR1 and CDR2 from the germline V gene are SGHAT and FQDESV (reference sequence). V trimming: 6 bases; J trimming: 2 bases; junction bases outside the gene matches: 8. The CDR3 sequence is CASSPLAGSTYEQYF. In nucleotides, the CDR3 is TGTGCCAGCAGTCCTCTAGCGGGGTCTACCTACGAGCAGTACTTC. The full variable domain, in which reference TRBV11-1 and TRBJ2-7 provide the parts outside the CDR3, is EAEVAQSPRYKITEKSQAVAFWCDPISGHATLYWYRQILGQGPELLVQFQDESVVDDSQLPKDRFSAERLKGVDSTLKIQPAELGDSAMYLCASSPLAGSTYEQYFGPGTRLTVT.

This chain links TRBV3-1 (or the pseudogene TRBV3-2) with TRBJ1-3; possibly TRBD1 for D (6 bases). The CDR3 loop spans 16 amino acids. Trimming stripped 1 base from V and 4 bases from J, with 14 bases between. Per germline, CDR1 LGHDT and CDR2 YNNKEL (reference sequence). The CDR3 here is CASSQVMSGTGNTIYF. The CDR3 nucleotides are TGTGCCAGCAGCCAAGTCATGTCCGGGACAGGAAACACCATATATTTT.

This clone was recorded once. J is TRBJ1-4 and V is TRBV30; D may be TRBD1 (5 bases). The CDR3 covers 14 residues. Trimming left V 2 bases short and J 4 bases short, with 11 bases between. CDR1 is GTSNPN and CDR2 is SVGIG in the germline V gene (reference sequence). CDR3 loop: CAWSSGARNEKLFF. The CDR3 DNA follows: TGTGCCTGGAGTTCTGGGGCGCGTAATGAAAAACTGTTTTTT.

The chain employs TRBV7-2 and TRBJ2-7, with 11 bases that match TRBD1. The germline V gene encodes CDR1 SGHTA and CDR2 FQGNSA. The CDR3 has 19 residues. J lost 0 bases, V lost 1 base, and 11 bases had no gene match. The CDR3 sequence is CASSLDRSGTGGFSYEQYF. CDR3 coding DNA: TGTGCCAGCAGCTTAGATCGTTCTGGGACAGGGGGATTCTCCTACGAGCAGTACTTC.

This clone was seen just once. The chain uses TRBV19 and TRBJ2-5; 14 nucleotides line up with TRBD2. This CDR3 is built from 15 residues. V lost 6 bases to trimming and J lost 5 bases; unmatched junction nucleotides: 5. Per the germline V gene, CDR1 is LNHDA and CDR2 is SQIVND (reference sequence). The DNA for the CDR3 is TGTGCCAGTAGCCGGGGACTAGCGGGAGTTGAGACCCAGTACTTC. Encoded protein: CASSRGLAGVETQYF.

The chain combines TRBV11-2 with TRBJ2-7; maybe TRBD1 (5 bases). The germline V gene has CDR1 SGHAT and CDR2 FQNNGV. There are 13 residues in the CDR3. The V end was cut by 7 bases, the J end by 2 bases, with 12 bases between. CDR3 in amino acids: CASKRTTTYEQYF. The CDR3 nucleotides are TGTGCCAGCAAAAGGACAACCACCTACGAGCAGTACTTC.

This chain uses TRBV27 with TRBJ2-7; no clear D. The germline V and J ends were trimmed by 0 bases and 3 bases, with 9 bases remaining between them. The CDR3 loop spans 14 amino acids. Germline V gene sequence: CDR1 MNHEY, CDR2 SMNVEV (reference sequence). Written as DNA, the CDR3 is TGTGCCAGCAGTTTATCGCCCGGAGACTACGAGCAGTACTTC. This codes for CASSLSPGDYEQYF.

The CDR3 sequence: CASSEDGRGFF. The CDR3 nucleotides are TGTGCCAGCAGTGAAGACGGGAGGGGGTTCTTC. This chain connects TRBV2 to TRBJ2-1, with 8 bases fitting TRBD2. Germline assignment: CDR1 SNHLY and CDR2 FYNNEI. V dropped 1 base and J dropped 15; count of bases not matched to a gene: 2. CDR3 size: 11 residues.

Worth noting for this clone: Other DNA sequences in this sample translate to the same CDR3. V and J are TRBV28 and TRBJ1-5; no clear D. Trimming took off 2 bases at V and 3 bases at J, with 8 bases between the two ends. The CDR3 contains 14 residues. Per germline, CDR1 MDHEN and CDR2 SYDVKM. The CDR3 bases are TGTGCCAGCAGTTTAGGGCGGCCCAATCAGCCCCAGCATTTT. It translates to CASSLGRPNQPQHF.

The rearrangement joins TRBV7-3 to TRBJ2-7, with 7 bases matching TRBD2. The germline V gene has CDR1 SGHTA and CDR2 FQGTGA. V lost 1 base to trimming and J lost 5 bases; unmatched junction nucleotides: 8. The CDR3 totals 15 residues. The CDR3 DNA is TGTGCCAGCAGCTTAAGGGAGGGCCAACTCCACGAGCAGTACTTC. Translating it yields CASSLREGQLHEQYF.

Here the CDR3 reads CATSRELGQGFEAFF. DNA for the CDR3: TGTGCCACCAGCAGAGAACTAGGACAGGGTTTTGAAGCTTTCTTT. This rearrangement joins TRBV15 to TRBJ1-1; 8 bases map to TRBD1. CDR1 and CDR2 from the germline V gene are LNHNV and YYDKDF (reference sequence). CDR3 size: 15 residues. Trimming cost V 0 bases and J 7 bases; bases outside gene matches: 7.

This clone has only a few counts. V and J are TRBV7-2 and TRBJ2-2, with 10 bases aligning to TRBD2. After removal of 1 base from V and 1 base from J, the junction contained 6 bases not matched to a gene. This CDR3 spans 18 amino acids. The germline gives CDR1 SGHTA, CDR2 FQGNSA. In DNA form, the CDR3 reads TGTGCCAGCAGCTTAGGACCGGGACTAGCGTTGAACACCGGGGAGCTGTTTTTT. Amino acids: CASSLGPGLALNTGELFF.

This chain uses TRBV30 with TRBJ1-3, with D possibly being TRBD1 (5 bases). This CDR3 is built from 12 residues. V lost 4 bases and J lost 3, with 7 bases in between. Germline values: CDR1 GTSNPN, CDR2 SVGIG (reference sequence). CDR3 DNA: TGTGCCTGGAAAGGGGTTGGAAACACCATATATTTT. Residues: CAWKGVGNTIYF. The full variable domain, completed using reference TRBV30 and TRBJ1-3, is SQTIHQWPATLVQPVGSPLSLECTVEGTSNPNLYWYRQAAGRGLQLLFYSVGIGQISSEVPQNLSASRPQDRQFILSSKKLLLSDSGFYLCAWKGVGNTIYFGEGSWLTVV.